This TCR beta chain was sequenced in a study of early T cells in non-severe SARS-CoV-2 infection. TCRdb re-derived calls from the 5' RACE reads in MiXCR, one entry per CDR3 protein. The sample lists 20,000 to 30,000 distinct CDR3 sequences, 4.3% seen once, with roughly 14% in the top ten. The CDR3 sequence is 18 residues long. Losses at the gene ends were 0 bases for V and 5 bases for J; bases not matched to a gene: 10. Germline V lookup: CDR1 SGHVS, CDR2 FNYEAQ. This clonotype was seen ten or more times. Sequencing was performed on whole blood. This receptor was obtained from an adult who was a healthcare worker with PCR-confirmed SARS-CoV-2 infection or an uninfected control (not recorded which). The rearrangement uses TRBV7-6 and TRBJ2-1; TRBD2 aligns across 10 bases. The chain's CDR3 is CASSLASAGGHSHNEQFF. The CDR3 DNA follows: TGTGCCAGCAGCTTAGCATCAGCGGGAGGGCACTCACACAATGAGCAGTTCTTC.